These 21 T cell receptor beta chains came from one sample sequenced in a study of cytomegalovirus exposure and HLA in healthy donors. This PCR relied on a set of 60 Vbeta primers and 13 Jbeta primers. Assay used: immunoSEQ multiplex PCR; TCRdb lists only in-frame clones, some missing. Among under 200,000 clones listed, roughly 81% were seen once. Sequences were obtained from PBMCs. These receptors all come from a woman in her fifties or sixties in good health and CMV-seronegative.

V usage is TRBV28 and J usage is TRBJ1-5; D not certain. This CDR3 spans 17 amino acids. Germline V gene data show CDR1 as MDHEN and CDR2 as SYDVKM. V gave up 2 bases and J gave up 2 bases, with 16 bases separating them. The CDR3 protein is CASSLRIHPRGNQPQHF. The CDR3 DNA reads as TGTGCCAGCAGTTTAAGGATACACCCTCGGGGCAATCAGCCCCAGCATTTT.

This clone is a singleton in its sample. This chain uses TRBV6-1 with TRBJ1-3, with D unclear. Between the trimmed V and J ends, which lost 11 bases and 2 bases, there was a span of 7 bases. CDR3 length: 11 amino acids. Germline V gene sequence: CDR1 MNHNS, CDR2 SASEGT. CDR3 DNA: TGTGCCGGACTGGCTGGAAACACCATATATTTT. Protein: CAGLAGNTIYF.

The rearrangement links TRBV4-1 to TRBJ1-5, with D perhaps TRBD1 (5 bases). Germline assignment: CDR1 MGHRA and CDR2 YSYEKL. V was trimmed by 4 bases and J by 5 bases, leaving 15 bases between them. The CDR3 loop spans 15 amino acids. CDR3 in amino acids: CASSRAGGEDQPQHF. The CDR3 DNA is TGCGCCAGCAGCCGGGCTGGGGGGGAGGATCAGCCCCAGCATTTT.

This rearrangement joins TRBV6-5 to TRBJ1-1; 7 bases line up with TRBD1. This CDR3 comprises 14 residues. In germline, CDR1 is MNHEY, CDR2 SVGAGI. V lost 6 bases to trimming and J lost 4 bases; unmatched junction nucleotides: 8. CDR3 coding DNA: TGTGCCAGCAGCGACGGACAGGATAGCACTGAAGCTTTCTTT. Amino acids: CASSDGQDSTEAFF.

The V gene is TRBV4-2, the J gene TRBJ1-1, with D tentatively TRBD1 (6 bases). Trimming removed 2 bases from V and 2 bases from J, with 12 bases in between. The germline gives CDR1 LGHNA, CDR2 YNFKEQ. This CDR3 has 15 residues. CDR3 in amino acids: CASSQSGQINTEAFF. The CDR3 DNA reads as TGTGCCAGCAGCCAATCCGGACAGATAAACACTGAAGCTTTCTTT.

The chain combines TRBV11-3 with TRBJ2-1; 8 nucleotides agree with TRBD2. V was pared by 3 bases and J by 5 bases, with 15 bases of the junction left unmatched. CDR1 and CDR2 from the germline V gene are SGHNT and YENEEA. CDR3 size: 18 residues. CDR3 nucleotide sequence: TGTGCCAGCAGCTTCTCCGGGACTAGTAGTTGGGGGGACAATGAGCAGTTCTTC. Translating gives CASSFSGTSSWGDNEQFF.

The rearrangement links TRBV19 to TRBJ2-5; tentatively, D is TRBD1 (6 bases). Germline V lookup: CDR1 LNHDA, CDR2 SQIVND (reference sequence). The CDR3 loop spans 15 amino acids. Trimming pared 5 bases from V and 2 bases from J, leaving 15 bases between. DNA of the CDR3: TGTGCCAGTAGTTTTCTGGGGGCAGGACAAGAGACCCAGTACTTC. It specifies CASSFLGAGQETQYF.

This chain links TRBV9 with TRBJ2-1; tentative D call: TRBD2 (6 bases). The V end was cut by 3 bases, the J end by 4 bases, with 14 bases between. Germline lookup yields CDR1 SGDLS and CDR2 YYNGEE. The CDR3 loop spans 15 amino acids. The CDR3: CASSGGVVGYNEQFF. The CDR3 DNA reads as TGTGCCAGCAGCGGCGGGGTGGTGGGGTACAATGAGCAGTTCTTC.

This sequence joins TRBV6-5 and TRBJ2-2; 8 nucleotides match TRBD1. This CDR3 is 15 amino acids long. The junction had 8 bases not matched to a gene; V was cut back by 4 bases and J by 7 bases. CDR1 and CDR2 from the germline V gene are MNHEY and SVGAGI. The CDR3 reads CASSSTYRGNGELFF. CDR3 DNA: TGTGCCAGCAGTTCCACCTACAGGGGGAACGGGGAGCTGTTTTTT.

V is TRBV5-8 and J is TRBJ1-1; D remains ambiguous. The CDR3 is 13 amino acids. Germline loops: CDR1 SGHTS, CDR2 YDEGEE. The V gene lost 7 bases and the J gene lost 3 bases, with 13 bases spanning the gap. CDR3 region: CASGQWRDTEAFF. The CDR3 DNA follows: TGTGCCAGCGGCCAATGGAGGGACACTGAAGCTTTCTTT.

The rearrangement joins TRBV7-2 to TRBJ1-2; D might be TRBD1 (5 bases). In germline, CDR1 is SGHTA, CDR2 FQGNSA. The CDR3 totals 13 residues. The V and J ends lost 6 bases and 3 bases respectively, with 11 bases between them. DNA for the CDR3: TGTGCCAGCAGTGGGGGGGACGACTATGGCTACACCTTC. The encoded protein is CASSGGDDYGYTF.

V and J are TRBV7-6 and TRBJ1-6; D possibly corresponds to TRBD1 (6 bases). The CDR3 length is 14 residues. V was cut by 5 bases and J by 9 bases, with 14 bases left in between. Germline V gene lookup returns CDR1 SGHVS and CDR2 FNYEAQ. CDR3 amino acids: CASSEAGGGSPLHF. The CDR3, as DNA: TGTGCCAGCAGCGAAGCGGGGGGCGGTTCACCCCTCCACTTT. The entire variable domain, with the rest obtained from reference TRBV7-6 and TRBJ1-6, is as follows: GAGVSQSPRYKVTKRGQDVALRCDPISGHVSLYWYRQALGQGPEFLTYFNYEAQQDKSGLPNDRFSAERPEGSISTLTIQRTEQRDSAMYRCASSEAGGGSPLHFGNGTRLTVT.

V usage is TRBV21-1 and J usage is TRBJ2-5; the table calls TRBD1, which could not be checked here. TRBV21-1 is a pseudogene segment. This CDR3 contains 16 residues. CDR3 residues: CASSAQVTEAQETQYF. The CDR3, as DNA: TGTGCCAGCAGCGCCCAAGTGACAGAAGCACAAGAGACCCAGTACTTC.

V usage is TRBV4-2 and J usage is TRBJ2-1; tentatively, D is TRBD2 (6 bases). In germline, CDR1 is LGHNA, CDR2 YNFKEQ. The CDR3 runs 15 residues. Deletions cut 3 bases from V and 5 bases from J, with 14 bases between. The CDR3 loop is CASSQVMGGNNEQFF. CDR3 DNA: TGTGCCAGCAGCCAGGTTATGGGAGGAAACAATGAGCAGTTCTTC.

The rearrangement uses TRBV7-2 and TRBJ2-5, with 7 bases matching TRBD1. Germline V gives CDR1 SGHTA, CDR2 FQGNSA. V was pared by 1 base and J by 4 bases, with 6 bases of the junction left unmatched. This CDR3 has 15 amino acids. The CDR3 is CASSLVRGLGETQYF. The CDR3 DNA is TGTGCCAGCAGCTTAGTAAGGGGGCTCGGAGAGACCCAGTACTTC.

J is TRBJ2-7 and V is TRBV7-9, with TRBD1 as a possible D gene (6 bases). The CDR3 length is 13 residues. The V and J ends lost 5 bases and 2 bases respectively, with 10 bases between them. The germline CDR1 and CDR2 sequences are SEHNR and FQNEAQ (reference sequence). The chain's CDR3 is CASSRDKAYEQYF. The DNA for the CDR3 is TGTGCCAGCAGCCGGGACAAGGCCTACGAGCAGTACTTC.

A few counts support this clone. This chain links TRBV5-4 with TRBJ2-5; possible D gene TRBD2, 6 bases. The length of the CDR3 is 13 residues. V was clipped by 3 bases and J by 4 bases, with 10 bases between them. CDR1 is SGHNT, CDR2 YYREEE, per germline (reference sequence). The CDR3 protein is CASSSVGGETQYF. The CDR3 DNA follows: TGTGCCAGCAGCTCTGTGGGGGGAGAGACCCAGTACTTC.

The CDR3 nucleotides read TGCAGCATCTTCAGGGGCTTTAGCGATGGCTACACCTTC. Protein: CSIFRGFSDGYTF. The chain recombines TRBV29-1 with TRBJ1-2; D is possibly TRBD1 (6 bases). V dropped 8 bases and J dropped 6 bases, with 19 bases sitting between them. This CDR3 has 13 residues. Looked up from germline, CDR1 is SQVTM and CDR2 is ANQGSEA.

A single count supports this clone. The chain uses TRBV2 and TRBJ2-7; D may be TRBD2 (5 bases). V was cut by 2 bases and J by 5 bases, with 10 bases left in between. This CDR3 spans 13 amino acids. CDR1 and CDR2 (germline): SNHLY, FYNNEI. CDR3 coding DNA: TGTGCCAGCAGTGAACACGGGGTCCACGAGCAGTACTTC. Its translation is CASSEHGVHEQYF.

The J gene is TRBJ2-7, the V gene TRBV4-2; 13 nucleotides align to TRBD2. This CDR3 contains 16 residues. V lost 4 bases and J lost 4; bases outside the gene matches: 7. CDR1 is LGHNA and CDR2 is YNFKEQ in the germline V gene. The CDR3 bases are TGTGCCAGCAGCCCAGACGGGACTAGCGGGGTTTACGAGCAGTACTTC. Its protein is CASSPDGTSGVYEQYF.

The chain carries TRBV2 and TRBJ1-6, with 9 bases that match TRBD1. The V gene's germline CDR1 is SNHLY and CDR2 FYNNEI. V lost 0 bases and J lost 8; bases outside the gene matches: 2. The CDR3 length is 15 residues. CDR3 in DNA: TGTGCCAGCAGTGAAGCGGGGACAGGGTATTCACCCCTCCACTTT. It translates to CASSEAGTGYSPLHF.